The clone carrying this TCR beta chain was picked up a small number of times. The CDR3 is made up of 15 amino acids. Germline CDR1 MNHEY, CDR2 SVGEGT. Trimming cost V 4 bases and J 6 bases; bases outside gene matches: 12. The entry originates in a study of blood T cell repertoires in COVID-19. Across the study: Samples came from the United States, Italy and Spain, spanning acute and convalescent COVID-19. Sources were T cells, B-cell-depleted T cells, or PBMCs; the material itself was cDNA or gDNA.

How the authors handled the data: Reference gene primer amplification gave nucleated cell count estimates. TCRdb keeps only in-frame clones here, not all; method: immunoSEQ multiplex PCR. The V and J calls and clone size are taken from that table; D and trimming were inferred from the DNA. The table has under 50,000 clones, roughly 93% seen once; the top ten hold around 1%. The J gene is TRBJ2-7, the V gene TRBV6-2 or TRBV6-3, with 7 bases matching TRBD1. The receptor comes from a man between 60 and 75 years old with COVID-19, enrolled during active disease. Sequencing was performed on peripheral blood. The CDR3 region is CASSLSHKGAREQYF. The CDR3 bases are TGTGCCAGCAGTTTATCCCACAAGGGGGCCCGCGAGCAGTACTTC.